This T cell receptor beta chain was sequenced during a study of T cells in narcolepsy. Overall study context: Donors had narcolepsy type 1 or type 2, or were healthy controls.

Study conclusions and caveats: HCRT-specific and TRIB2-specific autoreactive clonotypes appeared among same-patient CSF and blood CD4+ clonotypes.

Here immunoSEQ multiplex PCR was the method, and the copy in TCRdb shows in-frame clones only, minus some. The sample yields approximately 16,000 clones, just under 75% seen once. Comment on this clone: The antigen is unknown.

The CDR3 consists of 16 residues. Looked up from germline, CDR1 is ENHRY and CDR2 is SYGVKD. Trimming removed 0 bases from V and 2 bases from J, with 13 bases in between. The rearrangement uses TRBV10-3 and TRBJ1-2; tentatively, D is TRBD1 (6 bases). This sequence was found in a human donor with narcolepsy. Sequencing was performed on CD45RA- memory CD8+ T cells from PBMCs. The CDR3, as DNA: TGTGCCATCAGTGAGTCGAATAGTGGACAGAACTATGGCTACACCTTC. Translated: CAISESNSGQNYGYTF.